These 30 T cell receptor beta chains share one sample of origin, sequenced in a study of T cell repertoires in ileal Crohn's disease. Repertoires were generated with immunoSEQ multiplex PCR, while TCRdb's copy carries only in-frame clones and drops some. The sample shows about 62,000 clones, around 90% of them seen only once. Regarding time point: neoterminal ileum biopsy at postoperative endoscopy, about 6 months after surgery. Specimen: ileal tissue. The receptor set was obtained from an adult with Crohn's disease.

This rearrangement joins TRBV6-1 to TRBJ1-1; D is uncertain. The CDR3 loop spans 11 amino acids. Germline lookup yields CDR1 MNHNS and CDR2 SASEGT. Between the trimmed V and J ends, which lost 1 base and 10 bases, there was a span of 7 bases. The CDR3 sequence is CASSEDYTAFF. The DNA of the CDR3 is TGTGCCAGCAGTGAAGATTACACAGCTTTCTTT.

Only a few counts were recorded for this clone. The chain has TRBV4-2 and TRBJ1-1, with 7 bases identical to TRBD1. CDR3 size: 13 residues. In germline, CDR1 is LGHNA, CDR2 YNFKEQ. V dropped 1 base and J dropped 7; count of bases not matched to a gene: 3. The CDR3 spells CASSQVGGDEAFF. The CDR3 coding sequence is TGTGCCAGCAGCCAAGTAGGGGGCGATGAAGCTTTCTTT.

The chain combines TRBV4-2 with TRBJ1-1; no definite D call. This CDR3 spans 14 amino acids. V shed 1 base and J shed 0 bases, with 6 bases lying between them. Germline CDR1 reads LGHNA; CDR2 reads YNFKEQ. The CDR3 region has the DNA TGTGCCAGCAGCCAAGGCAGGCTGAACACTGAAGCTTTCTTT. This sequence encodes CASSQGRLNTEAFF.

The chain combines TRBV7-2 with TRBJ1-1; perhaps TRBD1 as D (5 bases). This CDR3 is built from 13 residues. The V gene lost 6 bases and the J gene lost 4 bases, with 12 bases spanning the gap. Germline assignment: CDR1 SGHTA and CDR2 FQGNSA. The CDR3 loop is CASRVGGGTEAFF. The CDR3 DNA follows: TGTGCCAGCAGGGTCGGGGGGGGCACTGAAGCTTTCTTT.

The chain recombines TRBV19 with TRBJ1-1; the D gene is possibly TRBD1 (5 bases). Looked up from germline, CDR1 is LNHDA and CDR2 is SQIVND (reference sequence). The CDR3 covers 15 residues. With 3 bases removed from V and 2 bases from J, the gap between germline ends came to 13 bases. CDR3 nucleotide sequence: TGTGCCAGTAGTATGATTGGGGGAGGAAACACTGAAGCTTTCTTT. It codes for CASSMIGGGNTEAFF.

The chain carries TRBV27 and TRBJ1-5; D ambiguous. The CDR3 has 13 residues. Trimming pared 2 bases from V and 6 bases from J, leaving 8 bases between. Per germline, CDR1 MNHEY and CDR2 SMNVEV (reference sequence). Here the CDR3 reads CASSLGSGQPQHF. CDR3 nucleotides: TGTGCCAGCAGTTTAGGGTCGGGTCAGCCCCAGCATTTT.

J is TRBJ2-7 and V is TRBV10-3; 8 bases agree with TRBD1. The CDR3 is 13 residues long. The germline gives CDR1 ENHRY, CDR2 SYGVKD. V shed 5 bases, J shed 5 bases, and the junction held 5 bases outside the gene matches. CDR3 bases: TGTGCCATCAGTAAAGACAGGGGCAACGAGCAGTACGTC. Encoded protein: CAISKDRGNEQYV.

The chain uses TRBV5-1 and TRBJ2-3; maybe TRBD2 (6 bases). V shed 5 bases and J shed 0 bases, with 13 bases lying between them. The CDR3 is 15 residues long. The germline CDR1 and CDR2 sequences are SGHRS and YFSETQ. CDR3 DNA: TGCGCCAGCAGAGCCGGGACTGGAAGCACAGATACGCAGTATTTT. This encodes CASRAGTGSTDTQYF.

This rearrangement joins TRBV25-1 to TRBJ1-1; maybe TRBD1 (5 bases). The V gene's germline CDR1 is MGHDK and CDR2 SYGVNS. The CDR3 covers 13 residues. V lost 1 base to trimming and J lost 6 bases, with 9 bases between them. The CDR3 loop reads CASSESGIAEAFF. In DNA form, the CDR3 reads TGTGCCAGCAGTGAATCAGGGATCGCTGAAGCTTTCTTT.

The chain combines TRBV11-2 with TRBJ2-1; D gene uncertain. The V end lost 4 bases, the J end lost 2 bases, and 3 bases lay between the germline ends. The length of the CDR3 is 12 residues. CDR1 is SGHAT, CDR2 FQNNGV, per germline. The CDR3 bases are TGTGCCAGCAGCTACACCTACAATGAGCAGTTCTTC. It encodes CASSYTYNEQFF.

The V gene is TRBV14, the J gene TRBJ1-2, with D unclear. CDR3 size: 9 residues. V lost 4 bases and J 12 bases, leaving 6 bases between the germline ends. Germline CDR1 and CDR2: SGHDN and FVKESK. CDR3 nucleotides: TGTGCCAGCAGCCCGTTTGACACCTTC. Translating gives CASSPFDTF.

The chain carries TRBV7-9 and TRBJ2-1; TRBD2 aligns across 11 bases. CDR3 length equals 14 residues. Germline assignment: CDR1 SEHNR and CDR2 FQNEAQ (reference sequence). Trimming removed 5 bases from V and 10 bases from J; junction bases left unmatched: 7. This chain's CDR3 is CASSLKSSGGEQFF. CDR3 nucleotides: TGTGCCAGCAGCCTAAAATCTAGCGGGGGGGAGCAGTTCTTC.

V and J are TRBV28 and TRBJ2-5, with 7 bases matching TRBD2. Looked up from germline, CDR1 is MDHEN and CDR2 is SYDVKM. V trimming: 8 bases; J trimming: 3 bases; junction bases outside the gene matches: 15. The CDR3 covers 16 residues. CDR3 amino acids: CASAPGLREREETQYF. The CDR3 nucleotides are TGTGCCAGCGCCCCGGGACTAAGGGAGAGGGAAGAGACCCAGTACTTC.

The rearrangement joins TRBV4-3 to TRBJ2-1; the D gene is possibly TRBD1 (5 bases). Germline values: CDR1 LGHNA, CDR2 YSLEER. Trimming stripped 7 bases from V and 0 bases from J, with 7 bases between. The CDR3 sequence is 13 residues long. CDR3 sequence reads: CASNGHSYNEQFF. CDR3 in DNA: TGCGCCAGCAACGGACACTCCTACAATGAGCAGTTCTTC.

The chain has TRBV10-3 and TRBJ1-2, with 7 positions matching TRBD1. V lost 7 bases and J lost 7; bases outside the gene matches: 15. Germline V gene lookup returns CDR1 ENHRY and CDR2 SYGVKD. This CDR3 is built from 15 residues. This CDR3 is CAITPSTGRAVGYTF. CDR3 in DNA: TGTGCCATCACTCCATCGACAGGGAGAGCGGTTGGCTACACCTTC.

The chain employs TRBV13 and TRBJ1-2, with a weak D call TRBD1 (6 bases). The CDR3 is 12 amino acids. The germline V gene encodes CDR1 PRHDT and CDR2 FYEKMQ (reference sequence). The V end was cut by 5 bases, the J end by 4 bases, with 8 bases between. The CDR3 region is CASSPDSYGYTF. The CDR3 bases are TGTGCCAGCAGCCCGGACAGCTATGGCTACACCTTC.

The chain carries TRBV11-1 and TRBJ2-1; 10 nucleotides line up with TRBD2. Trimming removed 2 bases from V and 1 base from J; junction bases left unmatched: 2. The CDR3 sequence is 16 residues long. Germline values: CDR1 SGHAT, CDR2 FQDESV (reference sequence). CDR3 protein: CASSLQRGGSYNEQFF. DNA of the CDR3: TGTGCCAGCAGCTTACAGCGGGGGGGGTCCTACAATGAGCAGTTCTTC.

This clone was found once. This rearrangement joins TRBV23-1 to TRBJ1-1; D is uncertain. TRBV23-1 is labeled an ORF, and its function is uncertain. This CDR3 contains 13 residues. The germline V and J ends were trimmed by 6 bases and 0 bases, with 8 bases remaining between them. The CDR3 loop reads CASRAALNTEAFF. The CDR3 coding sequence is TGCGCCAGCAGGGCTGCTCTGAACACTGAAGCTTTCTTT.

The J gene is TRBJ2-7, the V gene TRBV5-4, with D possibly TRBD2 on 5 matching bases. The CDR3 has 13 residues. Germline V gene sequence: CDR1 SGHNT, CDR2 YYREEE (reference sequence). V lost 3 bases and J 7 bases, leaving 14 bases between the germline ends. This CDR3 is CASSWESVGEQYV. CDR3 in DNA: TGTGCCAGCAGCTGGGAGTCGGTTGGGGAGCAGTACGTC.

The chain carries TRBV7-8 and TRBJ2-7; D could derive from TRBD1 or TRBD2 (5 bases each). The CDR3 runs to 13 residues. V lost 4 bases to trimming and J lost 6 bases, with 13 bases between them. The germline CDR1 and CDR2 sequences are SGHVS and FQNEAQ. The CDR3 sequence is CASSYEFGGEQYV. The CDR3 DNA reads TGTGCCAGCAGCTACGAATTTGGGGGCGAGCAGTACGTC.

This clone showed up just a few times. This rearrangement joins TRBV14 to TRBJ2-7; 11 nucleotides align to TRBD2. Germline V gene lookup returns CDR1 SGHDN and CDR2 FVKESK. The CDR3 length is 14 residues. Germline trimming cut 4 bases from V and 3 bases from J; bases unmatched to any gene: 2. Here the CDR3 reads CASSRTSGSYEQYF. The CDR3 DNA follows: TGTGCCAGCAGCCGAACTAGCGGGAGCTACGAGCAGTACTTC.

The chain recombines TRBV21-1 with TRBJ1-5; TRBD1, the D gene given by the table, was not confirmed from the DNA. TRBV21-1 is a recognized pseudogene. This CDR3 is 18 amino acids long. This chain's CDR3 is CASSNDPRQGVWNQPQHF. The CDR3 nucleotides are TGTGCCAGCAGCAATGATCCGAGACAGGGGGTCTGGAATCAGCCCCAGCATTTT.

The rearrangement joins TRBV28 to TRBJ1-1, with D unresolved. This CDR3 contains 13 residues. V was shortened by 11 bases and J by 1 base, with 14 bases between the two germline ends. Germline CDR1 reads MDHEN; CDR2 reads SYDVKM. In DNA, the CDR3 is TGTGCCGGAGCCCGATCCCCGAACACTGAAGCTTTCTTT. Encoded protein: CAGARSPNTEAFF.

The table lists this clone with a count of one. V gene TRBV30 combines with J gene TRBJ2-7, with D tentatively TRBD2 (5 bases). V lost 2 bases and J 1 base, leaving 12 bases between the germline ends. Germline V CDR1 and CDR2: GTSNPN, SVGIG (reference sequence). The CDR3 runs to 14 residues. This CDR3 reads CAWSRPGSSYEQYF. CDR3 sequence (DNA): TGTGCCTGGAGTCGACCGGGGAGTTCCTACGAGCAGTACTTC.

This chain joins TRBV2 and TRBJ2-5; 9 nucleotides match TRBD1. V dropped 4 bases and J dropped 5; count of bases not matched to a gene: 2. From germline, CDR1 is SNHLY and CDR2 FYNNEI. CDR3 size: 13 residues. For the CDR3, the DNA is TGTGCCAGCAGTGGGACAGGGGTGGAGACCCAGTACTTC. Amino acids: CASSGTGVETQYF.

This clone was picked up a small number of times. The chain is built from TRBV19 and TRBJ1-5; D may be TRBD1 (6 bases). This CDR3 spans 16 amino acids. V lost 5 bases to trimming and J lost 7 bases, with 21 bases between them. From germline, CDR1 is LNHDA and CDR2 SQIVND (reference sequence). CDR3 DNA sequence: TGTGCCAGTAGTCCCCAAGGCCCAGGGGTCGGCCAGCCCCAGCATTTT. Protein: CASSPQGPGVGQPQHF.

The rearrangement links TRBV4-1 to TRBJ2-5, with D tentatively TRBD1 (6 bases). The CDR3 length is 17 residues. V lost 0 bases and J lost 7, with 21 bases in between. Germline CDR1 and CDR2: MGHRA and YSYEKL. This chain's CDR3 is CASSQETDSLPPWTQYF. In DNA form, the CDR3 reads TGCGCCAGCAGCCAAGAGACGGACAGCCTCCCACCTTGGACCCAGTACTTC.

The CDR3 here is CASSQVDSYNSPLHF. DNA of the CDR3: TGCGCCAGCAGCCAAGTGGACAGCTATAATTCACCCCTCCACTTT. The rearrangement joins TRBV4-1 to TRBJ1-6; D is perhaps TRBD1 (6 bases). Between the trimmed V and J ends, which lost 1 base and 3 bases, there was a span of 7 bases. This CDR3 contains 15 residues. CDR1 is MGHRA and CDR2 is YSYEKL in the germline V gene.

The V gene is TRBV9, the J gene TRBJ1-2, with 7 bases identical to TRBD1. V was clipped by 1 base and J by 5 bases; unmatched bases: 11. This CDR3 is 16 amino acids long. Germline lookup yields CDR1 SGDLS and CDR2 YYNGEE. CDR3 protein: CASSVSPGTARYGYTF. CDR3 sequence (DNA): TGTGCCAGCAGCGTATCCCCTGGGACAGCGCGATATGGCTACACCTTC.

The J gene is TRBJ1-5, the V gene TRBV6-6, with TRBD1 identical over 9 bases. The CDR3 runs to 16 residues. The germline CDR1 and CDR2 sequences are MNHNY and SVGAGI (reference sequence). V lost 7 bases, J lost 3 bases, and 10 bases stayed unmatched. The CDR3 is CASTRFGTGNNQPQHF. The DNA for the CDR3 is TGTGCCAGCACCAGATTTGGGACAGGGAACAATCAGCCCCAGCATTTT.